The 20 T cell receptor beta chains reported below all come from one sample, sequenced in a study of OX40 agonist ivuxolimab in advanced cancers. The protocol was immunoSEQ multiplex PCR, while the TCRdb copy is restricted to in-frame clones and leaves out a portion. This table holds 50,000 to 60,000 clones, less than 90% found once. Here the sequenced sample was CD4+ or CD8+ T cells sorted from blood, taken in a trial of the OX40 agonist ivuxolimab. The origin of the receptors is an adult with an advanced solid tumor such as melanoma, head and neck, liver or kidney cancer.

The chain recombines TRBV7-8 with TRBJ2-1; TRBD2 matches 10 bases. V was clipped by 1 base and J by 6 bases; unmatched bases: 0. Germline V CDR1 and CDR2: SGHVS, FQNEAQ. The CDR3 is 14 residues long. The CDR3 region is CASSLGTSGNEQFF. DNA for the CDR3: TGTGCCAGCAGCTTAGGGACTAGCGGCAATGAGCAGTTCTTC.

This chain connects TRBV4-1 to TRBJ2-5; D remains unclear. The last part of the DNA fits TRBJ2-7 better; the J call may be wrong. This CDR3 region has 13 residues. The germline CDR1 and CDR2 sequences are MGHRA and YSYEKL. CDR3 protein: CASSQDNGYEQYF. CDR3 nucleotides: TGCGCCAGCAGCCAAGATAACGGTTACGAGCAGTACTTC.

The chain combines TRBV27 with TRBJ2-3, with D maybe TRBD2 (5 bases). Trimming left V 5 bases short and J 5 bases short, with 20 bases between. Per germline, CDR1 MNHEY and CDR2 SMNVEV (reference sequence). The CDR3 has 16 amino acids. The CDR3 region is CASSRSGLEARDTQYF. The CDR3, as DNA: TGTGCCAGCAGTCGAAGCGGCCTGGAGGCCCGAGATACGCAGTATTTT.

The chain joins TRBV18 to TRBJ1-6; no clear D. The CDR3 loop spans 12 amino acids. Trimming took 3 bases from V and 13 from J, leaving 10 bases between them. Looked up from germline, CDR1 is KGHSH and CDR2 is LQKENI. The CDR3 nucleotides read TGTGCCAGCTCACCCGAGCTGGGTCCCCTCCACTTT. Translation: CASSPELGPLHF.

Concerning this clone: Within the sample, other DNA sequences also encode this same CDR3. The rearrangement uses TRBV5-1 and TRBJ1-4; possibly TRBD1 for D (6 bases). Deletions cut 4 bases from V and 7 bases from J, with 11 bases between. Germline CDR1 is SGHRS and CDR2 is YFSETQ. The CDR3 has 13 residues. Here the CDR3 DNA reads TGCGCCAGCAGCCCGCCGGACAGTGAAAAACTGTTTTTT. It specifies CASSPPDSEKLFF.

The gene calls are TRBV4-1 and TRBJ2-7; possibly TRBD1 for D (7 bases). The CDR3 length is 19 residues. Germline values: CDR1 MGHRA, CDR2 YSYEKL. V lost 4 bases to trimming and J lost 4 bases, with 29 bases between them. The CDR3 loop is CASSPNYPPWRGQTYEQYF. The CDR3 DNA follows: TGCGCCAGCAGCCCCAATTATCCTCCTTGGAGGGGGCAAACATACGAGCAGTACTTC.

V and J are TRBV19 and TRBJ1-1, with D uncertain. Germline loops: CDR1 LNHDA, CDR2 SQIVND (reference sequence). The CDR3 sequence is 13 residues long. V lost 1 base, J lost 4 bases, and 7 bases lay in between. The CDR3 DNA reads as TGTGCCAGTAGTATAGGTGCGTTCACTGAAGCTTTCTTT. Translation: CASSIGAFTEAFF.

This chain uses TRBV25-1 with TRBJ1-5; D unresolved. There are 12 residues in the CDR3. The germline gives CDR1 MGHDK, CDR2 SYGVNS. The ends were cut back, 5 bases at V and 5 bases at J, with 7 bases in the middle. The CDR3 here is CASSRGYQPQHF. CDR3 sequence (DNA): TGTGCCAGCAGTCGTGGGTATCAGCCCCAGCATTTT. Based on the CDR3 plus reference TRBV25-1 and TRBJ1-5, the full variable domain is EADIYQTPRYLVIGTGKKITLECSQTMGHDKMYWYQQDPGMELHLIHYSYGVNSTEKGDLSSESTVSRIRTEHFPLTLESARPSHTSQYLCASSRGYQPQHFGDGTRLSIL.

CDR3 sequence reads: CASSETLAGGLEQYF. As DNA, the CDR3 is TGTGCCAGCAGTGAAACCCTAGCGGGGGGGCTCGAGCAGTACTTC. The chain uses TRBV6-1 and TRBJ2-7, with 12 bases lining up with TRBD2. The ends lost 2 bases at V and 6 bases at J; junction bases unmatched: 5. Germline-derived CDR1 and CDR2 are MNHNS and SASEGT. This CDR3 has 15 residues.

The sample holds one count of this clone. V is TRBV7-9 and J is TRBJ1-2; the D gene is possibly TRBD1 (6 bases). V dropped 6 bases and J dropped 4 bases, with 9 bases sitting between them. The CDR3 runs to 12 residues. The germline gives CDR1 SEHNR, CDR2 FQNEAQ (reference sequence). CDR3 region: CASRQGIYGYTF. The DNA for the CDR3 is TGTGCCAGCAGGCAGGGGATCTATGGCTACACCTTC.

The rearrangement links TRBV29-1 to TRBJ1-2, with TRBD1 matching over 8 bases. Germline lookup yields CDR1 SQVTM and CDR2 ANQGSEA. This CDR3 is 15 amino acids long. J was trimmed by 0 bases and V by 7 bases; bases with no gene match: 10. CDR3 coding DNA: TGCAGCGCTACCGGGACAGGCCTAACTAACTATGGCTACACCTTC. Amino acids: CSATGTGLTNYGYTF.

The chain has TRBV9 and TRBJ2-1; 8 nucleotides match TRBD2. The CDR3 sequence is 15 residues long. Germline CDR1 SGDLS, CDR2 YYNGEE. The V gene end was trimmed by 2 bases and the J gene end by 0 bases; junction bases not matched to a gene: 1. Here the CDR3 DNA reads TGTGCCAGCAGCGTCGGGAGGGGCTCCTACAATGAGCAGTTCTTC. The encoded protein is CASSVGRGSYNEQFF.

The chain combines TRBV7-9 with TRBJ1-1; D unresolved. The CDR3 has 14 amino acids. CDR1 is SEHNR and CDR2 is FQNEAQ in the germline V gene (reference sequence). V dropped 5 bases and J dropped 6 bases, with 16 bases sitting between them. CDR3: CASSHPKARAEAFF. CDR3 nucleotides: TGTGCCAGCAGCCACCCCAAGGCGAGGGCTGAAGCTTTCTTT.

This clone has only a few counts. The rearrangement links TRBV4-1 to TRBJ2-3; tentatively, D is TRBD1 or TRBD2 (5 bases each). CDR1 and CDR2 from the germline V gene are MGHRA and YSYEKL. V was cut by 4 bases and J by 4 bases, with 12 bases left in between. This CDR3 has 14 amino acids. CDR3 amino acids: CASSLGEGPDTQYF. DNA of the CDR3: TGCGCCAGCAGCCTCGGTGAGGGACCAGATACGCAGTATTTT.

The chain links TRBV2 to TRBJ1-3, with D possibly TRBD1 on 6 matching bases. Trimming shortened V by 8 bases and J by 3 bases, and 17 bases separated the two germline ends. There are 15 residues in the CDR3. Germline V lookup: CDR1 SNHLY, CDR2 FYNNEI. CDR3 residues: CASLRPGAGGNTIYF. In DNA form, the CDR3 reads TGTGCCAGCCTCCGACCGGGGGCAGGTGGAAACACCATATATTTT.

V gene TRBV6-6 combines with J gene TRBJ2-1; D gene unclear. CDR3 length equals 13 residues. Per germline, CDR1 MNHNY and CDR2 SVGAGI (reference sequence). With 0 bases removed from V and 8 bases from J, the gap between germline ends came to 8 bases. In DNA, the CDR3 is TGTGCCAGCAGTTACTCATCGACCTATGAGCAGTTCTTC. Amino acids: CASSYSSTYEQFF.

Relative to its sample, this clone is medium-sized. The J gene is TRBJ1-2, the V gene TRBV27, with D possibly being TRBD1 (5 bases). In germline, CDR1 is MNHEY, CDR2 SMNVEV (reference sequence). This CDR3 is 14 amino acids long. V lost 2 bases and J 2 bases, leaving 9 bases between the germline ends. CDR3: CASSLKGMNYGYTF. CDR3 DNA: TGTGCCAGCAGTTTAAAGGGGATGAACTATGGCTACACCTTC.

The count of this clone is one. The chain carries TRBV6-1 and TRBJ2-3; D might be TRBD2 (7 bases). V lost 7 bases to trimming and J lost 0 bases, with 14 bases between them. The CDR3 contains 15 residues. Looked up from germline, CDR1 is MNHNS and CDR2 is SASEGT. The CDR3 DNA follows: TGTGCCAGCAACCCCGGGGGGCTGAGCACAGATACGCAGTATTTT. Protein sequence: CASNPGGLSTDTQYF.

The chain couples TRBV28 to TRBJ2-3; D is uncertain. CDR3 length: 14 residues. V was trimmed by 0 bases and J by 2 bases, leaving 6 bases between them. Germline CDR1 reads MDHEN; CDR2 reads SYDVKM. Here the CDR3 reads CASSLWQDTDTQYF. For the CDR3, the DNA is TGTGCCAGCAGTTTATGGCAGGACACAGATACGCAGTATTTT.

The chain links TRBV7-8 to TRBJ1-1; unclear D gene. This CDR3 region has 13 residues. CDR1 is SGHVS, CDR2 FQNEAQ, per germline. The germline V and J ends were trimmed by 3 bases and 1 base, with 6 bases remaining between them. CDR3 amino acids: CASSFGPNTEAFF. In nucleotides, the CDR3 is TGTGCCAGCAGCTTCGGACCGAACACTGAAGCTTTCTTT.